This record covers a single T cell receptor beta chain. Its antigen remains unidentified. CDR1 and CDR2 (germline): SEHNR, FQNEAQ (reference sequence). The CDR3 totals 13 residues. Trimming removed 5 bases from V and 9 bases from J; junction bases left unmatched: 7. This sample is drawn from a study of cytomegalovirus exposure and HLA in healthy donors. Looking at the study overall: HLA-typed donors were the source of approximately 85 million unique TCRs, which an early data release held. Points from the study as a whole: V- and J-gene trimming in TCR beta was tied to a missense DCLRE1C variant by an analysis performed later. Indistinguishable V segments, including TRBV6-2 and TRBV6-3, were excluded. HLA alleles were associated with some 16,000 TCR beta sequences in a later analysis at 0.05 false discovery rate.

The PCR employed 60 Vbeta primers together with 13 Jbeta primers. Some clones are missing from TCRdb's copy, which holds only in-frame ones; the method was immunoSEQ multiplex PCR. This table holds some 100,000 clones, about 70% found once. Sequencing was carried out using PBMCs. J is TRBJ2-1 and V is TRBV7-9; 7 bases agree with TRBD2. The sequence derives from a woman aged 18-29 years in good health and CMV-seropositive. The CDR3 protein is CASSLTSASEQFF. CDR3 DNA: TGTGCCAGCAGCCTCACTAGCGCTAGTGAGCAGTTCTTC.